This T cell receptor (beta chain) was identified during a study of cytomegalovirus exposure and HLA in healthy donors. General observations from the study: The study recorded some 160 TCR beta chains that were cytomegalovirus-associated.

TCRdb's copy holds only in-frame clones and misses some; the assay was immunoSEQ multiplex PCR. In the table there are 100,000 to 150,000 clones, roughly 89% of which are singletons. To note about this clone: Its target is unknown.

CDR1 is MDHEN and CDR2 is SYDVKM in the germline V gene. This CDR3 has 15 amino acids. V gave up 6 bases and J gave up 6 bases; unmatched junction bases: 14. Separation from the roughly 690-subject first cohort characterized the 120-subject validation cohort, to which the donors belonged. This receptor was taken from a woman aged 18-29 years in good health and CMV-seronegative. The source material was PBMCs. The rearrangement links TRBV28 to TRBJ2-7; the match to TRBD2 covers 7 bases. CDR3 DNA: TGTGCCAGCAGGTTAAGGCTGCGGGGGAGCGTCGAGCAGTACTTC. Translated: CASRLRLRGSVEQYF. Full variable domain (missing parts from reference TRBV28 and TRBJ2-7): DVKVTQSSRYLVKRTGEKVFLECVQDMDHENMFWYRQDPGLGLRLIYFSYDVKMKEKGDIPEGYSVSREKKERFSLILESASTNQTSMYLCASRLRLRGSVEQYFGPGTRLTVT.